This entry describes one T cell receptor beta chain. Its target is unknown. The data belong to a study of graft-versus-host responses after intestinal transplantation. At the level of the study: Anti-thymocyte globulin induction, then tacrolimus and steroids for about 3 years, went to all recipients.

Repertoires were generated with immunoSEQ multiplex PCR, while TCRdb's copy carries only in-frame clones and drops some. The sample lists 75,000 to 100,000 clones; approximately 90% were seen once. General study points: Peak levels of circulating GvH clones tracked with early post-transplant HvG declines. Ileal or blood samples showed some GvH clones first, and such clones were also found in recipient marrow.

The sample was PBMCs, taken 450 to 460 days after intestinal transplant. This receptor was obtained from a human patient who received an intestinal transplant, so some T cells may come from the graft donor.

CDR3 residues: CASSQAHGPSYGYTF. The CDR3 region has the DNA TGTGCCAGCAGCCAGGCCCACGGGCCTTCCTATGGCTACACCTTC. The V gene is TRBV11-2, the J gene TRBJ1-2; no firm D call. Trimming took off 5 bases at V and 4 bases at J, with 17 bases between the two ends. This CDR3 has 15 amino acids. CDR1 SGHAT and CDR2 FQNNGV come from the germline V gene.